Presented here are 15 T cell receptor beta chains from one specimen sequenced in a study of T cell repertoires in cytomegalovirus infection. MiXCR was run by TCRdb on the reads, yielding one entry per CDR3 protein. The sample comprises approximately 260,000 distinct CDR3 sequences, approximately 15% of which are singletons, and roughly 45% rests with the top ten. The sequenced sample consisted of CD8+ T cells from PBMCs. The receptors stem from a human donor in good health (CMV status not recorded). Some clones in this sample may be carry-over from other donors' samples.

This clonotype was recorded many times. This chain links TRBV7-8 with TRBJ2-2, with D perhaps given as TRBD1 or TRBD2 (5 bases each). Trimming left V 2 bases short and J 4 bases short, with 14 bases between. The germline CDR1 and CDR2 sequences are SGHVS and FQNEAQ. The CDR3 contains 16 residues. CDR3 protein: CASSLWGRGLTGELFF. In nucleotides, the CDR3 is TGTGCCAGCAGCTTATGGGGACGGGGCCTCACCGGGGAGCTGTTTTTT. The complete variable domain, with remaining parts taken from reference TRBV7-8 and TRBJ2-2, reads GAGVSQSPRYKVAKRGQDVALRCDPISGHVSLFWYQQALGQGPEFLTYFQNEAQLDKSGLPSDRFFAERPEGSVSTLKIQRTQQEDSAVYLCASSLWGRGLTGELFFGEGSRLTVL.

This clonotype was seen only a few times. V and J are TRBV28 and TRBJ2-7; D not certain. The CDR3 contains 14 residues. The germline V gene encodes CDR1 MDHEN and CDR2 SYDVKM. Trimming stripped 7 bases from V and 4 bases from J, with 17 bases between. The CDR3: CASTTHRQDYEQYF. CDR3 bases: TGTGCCAGCACTACACACCGTCAGGATTACGAGCAGTACTTC.

The J gene is TRBJ2-7, the V gene TRBV5-6; the match to TRBD2 covers 11 bases. This CDR3 has 16 residues. The J segment lost 5 bases and the V segment lost 3 bases, leaving 10 bases of the junction unmatched. Germline CDR1 reads SGHDT; CDR2 reads YYEEEE. CDR3 sequence: CASSYPTSGGSHEQYF. CDR3 bases: TGTGCCAGCAGCTACCCCACTAGCGGGGGTTCGCACGAGCAGTACTTC.

The chain combines TRBV6-1 with TRBJ2-7; 7 bases are a match to TRBD1. V shed 4 bases, J shed 2 bases, and the junction held 8 bases outside the gene matches. Germline V gene lookup returns CDR1 MNHNS and CDR2 SASEGT. The CDR3 loop spans 15 amino acids. DNA of the CDR3: TGTGCCAGCAGTGGACCCGGGACAGCTACCTACGAGCAGTACTTC. Its translation is CASSGPGTATYEQYF.

This clonotype occurred many times. The chain couples TRBV29-1 to TRBJ2-5; the D call may be TRBD1 or TRBD2 (7 bases each). V lost 4 bases and J lost 1, with 16 bases in between. CDR3 size: 15 residues. The germline CDR1 and CDR2 sequences are SQVTM and ANQGSEA. The CDR3 nucleotides read TGCAGCGTTGGGAGGGGGGGACAGATCCAAGAGACCCAGTACTTC. Translating it yields CSVGRGGQIQETQYF.

This clonotype was recorded at least ten times. V usage is TRBV7-9 and J usage is TRBJ1-2; D unclear. V lost 10 bases and J lost 6, with 12 bases in between. Germline V CDR1 and CDR2: SEHNR, FQNEAQ (reference sequence). The CDR3 totals 11 residues. CDR3 amino acids: CATPSENGYTF. CDR3 nucleotide sequence: TGTGCCACCCCGTCAGAGAATGGCTACACCTTC.

This clonotype was counted many times. V and J are TRBV7-9 and TRBJ1-1; the D gene is possibly TRBD1 (5 bases). This CDR3 comprises 15 residues. Trimming took off 3 bases at V and 0 bases at J, with 11 bases between the two ends. The germline V gene has CDR1 SEHNR and CDR2 FQNEAQ (reference sequence). The CDR3 DNA reads as TGTGCCAGCAGCTTGGCGACAGAGATGAACACTGAAGCTTTCTTT. Protein: CASSLATEMNTEAFF.

This clonotype showed up just a few times. The chain is built from TRBV11-2 and TRBJ1-1; no reliable D call. Trimming left V 5 bases short and J 3 bases short, with 13 bases between. The CDR3 runs 14 residues. Germline CDR1 SGHAT, CDR2 FQNNGV. This CDR3 reads CASSPPMVYTEAFF. CDR3 in DNA: TGTGCCAGCAGCCCGCCCATGGTCTACACTGAAGCTTTCTTT. The variable domain in full, completed from reference TRBV11-2 and TRBJ1-1, reads EAGVAQSPRYKIIEKRQSVAFWCNPISGHATLYWYQQILGQGPKLLIQFQNNGVVDDSQLPKDRFSAERLKGVDSTLKIQPAKLEDSAVYLCASSPPMVYTEAFFGQGTRLTVV.

This clonotype has only a few counts. The J gene is TRBJ2-6, the V gene TRBV7-9; TRBD1 matches at 7 bases. The germline gives CDR1 SEHNR, CDR2 FQNEAQ (reference sequence). V lost 5 bases and J lost 0; bases outside the gene matches: 7. The CDR3 is 17 residues long. The CDR3 region is CASSDLGQPSGANVLTF. The DNA of the CDR3 is TGTGCCAGCAGCGATCTGGGACAGCCCTCTGGGGCCAACGTCCTGACTTTC.

This clonotype was counted at least ten times. This chain joins TRBV6-6 and TRBJ2-4; possible D gene TRBD1, 5 bases. This CDR3 region has 13 residues. V dropped 4 bases and J dropped 5 bases, with 9 bases sitting between them. Germline CDR1 MNHNY, CDR2 SVGAGI (reference sequence). CDR3 in DNA: TGTGCCAGCAGTTTCGCGACAGAAAACATTCAGTACTTC. It is translated as CASSFATENIQYF.

The CDR3 here is CASSQDPGWDTEAFF. The CDR3 DNA sequence: TGCGCCAGCAGCCAAGATCCAGGGTGGGACACTGAAGCTTTCTTT. This sequence joins TRBV4-1 and TRBJ1-1; TRBD1 is a possible D gene (5 bases). V lost 0 bases, J lost 3 bases, and 11 bases lay in between. This CDR3 is 15 amino acids long. Germline CDR1 reads MGHRA; CDR2 reads YSYEKL.

This clonotype was picked up many times. The chain links TRBV28 to TRBJ2-1; D is perhaps TRBD2 (6 bases). V was trimmed by 4 bases and J by 4 bases, leaving 17 bases between them. Germline CDR1 and CDR2: MDHEN and SYDVKM. The CDR3 loop spans 16 amino acids. CDR3 amino acids: CASSSSPGLLYNEQFF. The CDR3 DNA reads as TGTGCCAGCAGTTCATCCCCCGGACTATTATACAATGAGCAGTTCTTC.

Many counts were recorded for this clonotype. The CDR3 bases are TGTGCCAGCATCCATAGGCGGGACACTAATCAGCCCCAGCATTTT. Translated: CASIHRRDTNQPQHF. The rearrangement uses TRBV6-6 and TRBJ1-5, with D tentatively TRBD1 (6 bases). This CDR3 spans 15 amino acids. V was pared by 7 bases and J by 4 bases, with 17 bases between. Germline loops: CDR1 MNHNY, CDR2 SVGAGI (reference sequence).

The sample holds a few counts of this clonotype. The chain carries TRBV29-1 and TRBJ1-2; TRBD1 agrees at 7 bases. V lost 3 bases to trimming and J lost 4 bases; unmatched junction nucleotides: 5. The CDR3 sequence is 13 residues long. Germline V lookup: CDR1 SQVTM, CDR2 ANQGSEA. This CDR3 is CSVDTGELYGYTF. The CDR3 DNA reads TGCAGCGTTGATACAGGGGAGCTCTATGGCTACACCTTC.

This clonotype was detected many times. The chain links TRBV7-8 to TRBJ2-2; 8 nucleotides agree with TRBD1. Losses at the gene ends were 3 bases for V and 4 bases for J; bases not matched to a gene: 13. The CDR3 totals 18 residues. Germline V gene lookup returns CDR1 SGHVS and CDR2 FQNEAQ. The CDR3: CASSFSRDRPSATGELFF. Here the CDR3 DNA reads TGTGCCAGCAGCTTCTCTAGGGACAGGCCGTCCGCCACCGGGGAGCTGTTTTTT.